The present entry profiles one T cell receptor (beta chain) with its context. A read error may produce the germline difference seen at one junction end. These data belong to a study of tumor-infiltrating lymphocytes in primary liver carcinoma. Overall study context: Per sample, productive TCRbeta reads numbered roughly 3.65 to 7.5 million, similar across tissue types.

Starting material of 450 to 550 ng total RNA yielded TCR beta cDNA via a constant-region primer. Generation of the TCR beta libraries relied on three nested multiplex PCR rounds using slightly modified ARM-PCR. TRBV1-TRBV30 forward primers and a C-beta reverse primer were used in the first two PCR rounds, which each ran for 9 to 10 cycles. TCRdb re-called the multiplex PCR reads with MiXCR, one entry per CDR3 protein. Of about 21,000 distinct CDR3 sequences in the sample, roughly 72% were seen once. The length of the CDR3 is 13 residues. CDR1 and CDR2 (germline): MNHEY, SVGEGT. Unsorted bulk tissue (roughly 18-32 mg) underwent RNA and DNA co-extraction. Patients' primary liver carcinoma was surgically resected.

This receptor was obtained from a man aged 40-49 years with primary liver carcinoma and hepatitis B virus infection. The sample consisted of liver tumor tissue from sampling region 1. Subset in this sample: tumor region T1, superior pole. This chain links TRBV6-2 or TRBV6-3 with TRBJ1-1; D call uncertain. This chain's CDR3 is CASGSTAYAGALF. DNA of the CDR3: TGTGCCAGCGGCTCGACGGCATACGCTGGAGCTCTCTTT.